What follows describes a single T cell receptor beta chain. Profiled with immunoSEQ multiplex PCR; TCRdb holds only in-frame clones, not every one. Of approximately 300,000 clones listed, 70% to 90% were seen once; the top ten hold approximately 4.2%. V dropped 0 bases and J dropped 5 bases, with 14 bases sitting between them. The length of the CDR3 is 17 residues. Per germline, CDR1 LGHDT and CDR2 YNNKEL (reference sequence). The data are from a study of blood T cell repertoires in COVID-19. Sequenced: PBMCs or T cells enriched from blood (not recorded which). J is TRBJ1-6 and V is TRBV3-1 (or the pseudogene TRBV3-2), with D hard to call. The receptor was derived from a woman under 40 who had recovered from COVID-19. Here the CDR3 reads CASSQDGGRGNNSPLHF. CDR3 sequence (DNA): TGTGCCAGCAGCCAAGACGGCGGACGCGGGAATAATTCACCCCTCCACTTT.